Only a few counts were recorded for the clone carrying this TCR beta chain. Its antigen remains unknown. The sample originates from a study of beta chain features in type 1 diabetes. Study findings and constraints: Across all four CD4+ subsets, people with type 1 diabetes showed modestly shorter TCRB CDR3s.

TCRB transcripts that were expressed got sequenced, as all of the isolated RNA had been reverse transcribed. Measured with immunoSEQ multiplex PCR; TCRdb has only the in-frame clones, and not every one. The sample lists about 150,000 clones, 9% to 10% seen once, with 0.7% in the top ten. Sample: central memory CD4+ T cells from blood. The sequence came from a woman in her 30s with type 1 diabetes.

The CDR3 region has the DNA TGTGCCAGCAGCTTGGGGTTGGGGCGCGTGGATGGCTACACCTTC. It codes for CASSLGLGRVDGYTF. The J gene is TRBJ1-2, the V gene TRBV5-8; tentative D call: TRBD1 (5 bases). The CDR3 totals 15 residues. The germline V gene encodes CDR1 SGHTS and CDR2 YDEGEE. With 0 bases removed from V and 6 bases from J, the gap between germline ends came to 15 bases.